This entry lists 30 T cell receptor beta chains sequenced from one sample in a study of Tregs in tolerant kidney transplant recipients. Libraries were prepared by immunoSEQ multiplex PCR; TCRdb keeps only in-frame clonotypes and omits some of them. This sample carries tens of thousands of clones, with about 0.85% going to the ten biggest clones. The sample in question was CD4+ T cells from blood, obtained before the transplant. The receptors come from a human donor who received a combined kidney and bone marrow transplant.

In regard to this clone: The DNA ends 3 residues before the CDR3 does, and the rest of the CDR3 is filled in from the germline J gene. The chain couples TRBV7-3 to TRBJ1-1; D gene uncertain. Trimming removed 3 bases at V and 0 bases at J, with 5 bases between. Germline V gene sequence: CDR1 SGHTA, CDR2 FQGTGA. CDR3 size: 13 residues. The CDR3 spells CASSLYMNTEAFF. The CDR3 bases that were read are TGTGCCAGCAGCTTGTACATGAACACTGAA. Full variable domain (rest looked up from reference TRBV7-3 and TRBJ1-1): GAGVSQTPSNKVTEKGKYVELRCDPISGHTALYWYRQSLGQGPEFLIYFQGTGAADDSGLPNDRFFAVRPEGSVSTLKIQRTERGDSAVYLCASSLYMNTEAFFGQGTRLTVV.

On this clone itself: The CDR3 end falls 3 residues outside the read, so it is completed with the germline J gene. The chain recombines TRBV19 with TRBJ2-3; the match to TRBD2 covers 12 bases. The CDR3 extends over 16 amino acids. The germline V gene has CDR1 LNHDA and CDR2 SQIVND (reference sequence). V shed 5 bases, J shed 4 bases, and the junction held 7 bases outside the gene matches. CDR3 protein: CASSVGLAGMSDTQYF. Partial CDR3 DNA: TGTGCCAGTAGTGTTGGACTAGCGGGAATGTCAGATACG.

Comment on this clone: The read terminates 3 residues before the CDR3 end, so the remaining end is supplied by the germline J gene. The rearrangement links TRBV20-1 to TRBJ1-1, with D perhaps matching TRBD1 (5 bases). Trimming shortened V by 1 base and J by 3 bases, and 12 bases separated the two germline ends. Germline CDR1 reads DFQATT; CDR2 reads SNEGSKA (reference sequence). The CDR3 is 14 residues long. The CDR3 reads CSARATGRDTEAFF. The DNA read from the CDR3 is TGCAGTGCTAGAGCCACAGGCAGAGACACTGAA.

Details on this clone: The CDR3 end falls 3 residues outside the read, so it is completed with the germline J gene. The chain uses TRBV23-1 and TRBJ1-5, with unresolved D. TRBV23-1 is treated as an ORF (open reading frame) with a function not yet certain. The CDR3 runs 16 residues. Trimming removed 7 bases from V and 1 base from J, with 17 bases in between. CDR3 sequence reads: CASTPGRRVSNQPQHF. CDR3 bases read: TGCGCCAGCACCCCTGGTCGTCGGGTAAGCAATCAGCCC.

Of note for this clone: The read ends 3 residues before the CDR3 terminus; that terminus is restored from the germline J gene. The genes are TRBV10-3 and TRBJ2-5, with a tentative D call TRBD1 (5 bases). Per germline, CDR1 ENHRY and CDR2 SYGVKD. The CDR3 consists of 15 residues. V gave up 3 bases and J gave up 1 base, with 12 bases separating them. This CDR3 is CAISDSNRRQETQYF. CDR3 bases read: TGTGCCATCAGTGACTCCAACAGGCGCCAAGAGACC.

A note on this clone: The CDR3 is cut off 3 residues early in the read; its end comes from the germline J gene. The chain links TRBV19 to TRBJ2-4; 14 bases match TRBD2. The germline V gene has CDR1 LNHDA and CDR2 SQIVND (reference sequence). J lost 0 bases, V lost 8 bases, and 9 bases had no gene match. The CDR3 is 18 amino acids. The covered CDR3 bases are TGTGCCAGTCGACCGGGACTAGCGGGAGTAGCAGCCAAAAACATT. Translated, it gives CASRPGLAGVAAKNI. The whole CDR3 region reads CASRPGLAGVAAKNIQYF.

About this clone: The sequenced fragment ends 3 residues before the CDR3 boundary, so the rest is inferred from the germline J gene. V and J are TRBV30 and TRBJ1-5, with a weak D call TRBD1 (6 bases). Trimming removed 2 bases from V and 4 bases from J, with 9 bases in between. CDR1 and CDR2 from the germline V gene are GTSNPN and SVGIG (reference sequence). CDR3 length: 13 residues. Incomplete CDR3 DNA: TGTGCCTGGAGTACCCAGGGGAATCAGCCC. Its protein is CAWSTQGNQP. The entire CDR3 reads CAWSTQGNQPQHF.

Points on this clone: The read falls 3 residues short of the CDR3 end, and the missing part is taken from the germline J gene. V usage is TRBV19 and J usage is TRBJ1-4; D is perhaps TRBD1 (5 bases). The CDR3 contains 15 residues. V was shortened by 7 bases and J by 7 bases, with 19 bases between the two germline ends. Germline V gene data show CDR1 as LNHDA and CDR2 as SQIVND (reference sequence). The DNA read from the CDR3 is TGTGCCAGTACCACCCCCGGGGGTCTAGGTGAAAAA. As protein: CASTTPGGLGEK. The complete CDR3 reads CASTTPGGLGEKLFF. Using reference TRBV19 and TRBJ1-4 for the parts outside the CDR3, the full variable domain is DGGITQSPKYLFRKEGQNVTLSCEQNLNHDAMYWYRQDPGQGLRLIYYSQIVNDFQKGDIAEGYSVSREKKESFPLTVTSAQKNPTAFYLCASTTPGGLGEKLFFGSGTQLSVL.

Concerning this clone itself: Read sequence stops 3 residues before the CDR3 end, and the germline J gene provides the missing end. The rearrangement uses TRBV20-1 and TRBJ2-3, with 11 nucleotides matching TRBD2. CDR1 and CDR2 (germline): DFQATT, SNEGSKA (reference sequence). This CDR3 spans 16 amino acids. V shed 5 bases and J 4 bases; nucleotides not matched to a gene: 11. The CDR3 protein is CSAALALAGGSDTQYF. The sequenced part of the CDR3 DNA is TGCAGTGCTGCATTAGCTCTAGCGGGAGGCTCAGATACG.

As regards this clone: The read finishes 3 residues shy of the CDR3 end, and the germline J gene is used to complete it. The chain carries TRBV11-1 and TRBJ2-1; 8 bases agree with TRBD2. This CDR3 is built from 15 residues. V dropped 2 bases and J dropped 3; count of bases not matched to a gene: 3. CDR1 is SGHAT and CDR2 is FQDESV in the germline V gene (reference sequence). CDR3 bases read: TGTGCCAGCAGCTTAACCCTAGCGGGCTACAATGAG. Translating gives CASSLTLAGYNE. The whole CDR3 sequence reads CASSLTLAGYNEQFF.

A word on this clone: From the germline J gene comes the end of the CDR3, since the read stops 3 residues before it. The genes are TRBV6-2 or TRBV6-3 and TRBJ1-5; D remains ambiguous. The CDR3 is 17 amino acids. The germline gives CDR1 MNHEY, CDR2 SVGEGT. Trimming took 5 bases from V and 4 from J, leaving 21 bases between them. CDR3 sequence: CASSSSRGAEGNQPQHF. The CDR3 DNA, read in part, is TGTGCCAGCAGTAGCTCCCGGGGTGCCGAGGGTAATCAGCCC.

On this clone itself: The read gets to within 3 residues of the CDR3 end, and the germline J gene fills in the rest. The gene calls are TRBV7-2 and TRBJ2-2; the match to TRBD2 covers 11 bases. The CDR3 is 15 residues long. The V gene end was trimmed by 6 bases and the J gene end by 5 bases; junction bases not matched to a gene: 5. CDR1 is SGHTA and CDR2 is FQGNSA in the germline V gene. CDR3 bases read: TGTGCCAGCAGGGTAGCGGGAGGGGAGACCGGGGAG. It codes for CASRVAGGETGE. The whole CDR3 protein is CASRVAGGETGELFF.

Notes on this clone: The read is 3 residues too short to cover the CDR3 end, so that end is filled in from the germline J gene. This chain uses TRBV5-1 with TRBJ2-2; unclear D gene. Deletions cut 0 bases from V and 2 bases from J, with 5 bases between. The CDR3 has 14 residues. CDR1 is SGHRS, CDR2 YFSETQ, per germline. Partial CDR3 DNA: TGCGCCAGCAGCTTGGAGGTAAACACCGGGGAG. Amino acids: CASSLEVNTGE. The whole CDR3 is CASSLEVNTGELFF.

For this clone: The DNA ends 3 residues before the CDR3 does, and the rest of the CDR3 is filled in from the germline J gene. The rearrangement joins TRBV2 to TRBJ1-2, with D perhaps matching TRBD1 (6 bases). Trimming took off 0 bases at V and 4 bases at J, with 9 bases between the two ends. Looked up from germline, CDR1 is SNHLY and CDR2 is FYNNEI. The CDR3 spans 14 residues. The chain's CDR3 is CASSEARTAYGYTF. The covered CDR3 bases are TGTGCCAGCAGTGAAGCCCGGACAGCCTATGGC.

Comment on this clone: Sequencing ends 3 residues short of the CDR3 end; the germline J gene provides the rest. This chain uses TRBV2 with TRBJ2-3; tentative D call: TRBD1 (5 bases). Germline V gene data show CDR1 as SNHLY and CDR2 as FYNNEI. The length of the CDR3 is 14 residues. V was clipped by 7 bases and J by 2 bases, with 13 bases between them. The sequenced part of the CDR3 DNA is TGTGCCAGCATCTCAGGGATCTTCACAGATACG. Translated, it gives CASISGIFTDT. The CDR3 as a whole reads CASISGIFTDTQYF.

On this clone: Read coverage stops 3 residues before the CDR3 terminus; the germline J gene supplies the remainder. The chain is built from TRBV6-1 and TRBJ1-6; 7 bases line up with TRBD1. Germline V gene lookup returns CDR1 MNHNS and CDR2 SASEGT. This CDR3 is built from 15 residues. With 3 bases clipped from V and 7 bases from J, the junction kept 6 bases outside the gene matches. This CDR3 is CASSERGGANSPLHF. The sequenced part of the CDR3 DNA is TGTGCCAGCAGTGAGCGAGGGGGCGCGAATTCACCC.

Points on this clone: From the germline J gene comes the end of the CDR3, since the read stops 3 residues before it. This rearrangement joins TRBV30 to TRBJ1-5, with D tentatively TRBD1 (5 bases). The CDR3 has 12 amino acids. CDR1 GTSNPN and CDR2 SVGIG come from the germline V gene (reference sequence). V gave up 5 bases and J gave up 3 bases, with 8 bases separating them. The CDR3 reads CAWGHPNQPQHF. The sequenced part of the CDR3 DNA is TGTGCCTGGGGACACCCCAATCAGCCC.

As regards this clone: The CDR3 goes on 3 residues after the read ends, and that part is filled in from the germline J gene. V and J are TRBV5-1 and TRBJ2-7; TRBD1 or TRBD2 may be the D gene (6 bases each). V shed 4 bases and J shed 3 bases, with 11 bases lying between them. This CDR3 region has 13 residues. From germline, CDR1 is SGHRS and CDR2 YFSETQ. The part of the CDR3 DNA that was read is TGCGCCAGCAGCACCGGAGGGGGCTACGAG. This codes for CASSTGGGYE. The whole CDR3 sequence reads CASSTGGGYEQYF. The variable domain in full, with the rest retrieved from reference TRBV5-1 and TRBJ2-7, is KAGVTQTPRYLIKTRGQQVTLSCSPISGHRSVSWYQQTPGQGLQFLFEYFSETQRNKGNFPGRFSGRQFSNSRSEMNVSTLELGDSALYLCASSTGGGYEQYFGPGTRLTVT.

About this clone: The read halts 3 residues ahead of the CDR3 end, with the missing end drawn from the germline J gene. This chain links TRBV2 with TRBJ1-4; D ambiguous. Germline CDR1 reads SNHLY; CDR2 reads FYNNEI. V was shortened by 9 bases and J by 0 bases, with 8 bases between the two germline ends. This CDR3 contains 13 residues. Partial CDR3 DNA: TGTGCCAGAAAGCCTGCAACTAATGAAAAA. This sequence encodes CARKPATNEK. The full CDR3 protein reads CARKPATNEKLFF.

Note on this clone: Sequencing ends 3 residues short of the CDR3 end; the germline J gene provides the rest. This chain uses TRBV10-3 with TRBJ1-5; D might be TRBD1 (6 bases). Germline lookup yields CDR1 ENHRY and CDR2 SYGVKD. V lost 6 bases to trimming and J lost 5 bases, with 14 bases between them. This CDR3 is 14 amino acids long. CDR3 DNA, as far as it was read: TGTGCCATCAGACCCGGGACAAATGATCAGCCC. It encodes CAIRPGTNDQP. The CDR3 reads in full as CAIRPGTNDQPQHF.

Of note for this clone: The read gets to within 3 residues of the CDR3 end, and the germline J gene fills in the rest. This rearrangement joins TRBV2 to TRBJ2-7, with D possibly TRBD2 on 6 matching bases. The V gene lost 2 bases and the J gene lost 0 bases, with 11 bases spanning the gap. CDR1 and CDR2 (germline): SNHLY, FYNNEI. The CDR3 consists of 15 residues. The CDR3 DNA, read in part, is TGTGCCAGCAGTGAATCCAGCGGGTACTCCTACGAG. Translating gives CASSESSGYSYE. Given in full, the CDR3 is CASSESSGYSYEQYF. The complete variable domain, with remaining parts taken from reference TRBV2 and TRBJ2-7, reads EPEVTQTPSHQVTQMGQEVILRCVPISNHLYFYWYRQILGQKVEFLVSFYNNEISEKSEIFDDQFSVERPDGSNFTLKIRSTKLEDSAMYFCASSESSGYSYEQYFGPGTRLTVT.

Concerning this clone: The read halts 3 residues ahead of the CDR3 end, with the missing end drawn from the germline J gene. The chain is built from TRBV30 and TRBJ1-2; no reliable D call. Germline V gene sequence: CDR1 GTSNPN, CDR2 SVGIG (reference sequence). Trimming removed 1 base from V and 4 bases from J, with 10 bases in between. This CDR3 comprises 13 residues. CDR3 sequence reads: CAWSGVPSYGYTF. CDR3 bases read: TGTGCCTGGAGTGGAGTGCCCAGCTATGGC.

As for this clone: The CDR3 end falls 3 residues outside the read, so it is completed with the germline J gene. The rearrangement uses TRBV19 and TRBJ2-1; 7 bases are a match to TRBD1. The CDR3 contains 16 residues. Looked up from germline, CDR1 is LNHDA and CDR2 is SQIVND (reference sequence). J gave up 5 bases and V 0 bases, and 7 bases lay outside the gene matches. The CDR3 bases that were read are TGTGCCAGTAGTATAGAACAGGGGTTTGGGGACAATGAG. This translates into CASSIEQGFGDNE. The entire CDR3 sequence reads CASSIEQGFGDNEQFF.

Note on this clone: The read terminates 3 residues ahead of where the CDR3 ends, so the germline J gene completes it. The chain carries TRBV20-1 and TRBJ2-3, with D unresolved. The CDR3 runs 11 residues. Germline V gene data show CDR1 as DFQATT and CDR2 as SNEGSKA (reference sequence). The covered CDR3 bases are TGCAGTGCTAGCTATGCATCGACG. Translating it yields CSASYAST. Given in full, the CDR3 is CSASYASTQYF.

For this clone: The CDR3 extends 3 residues past the end of the read, so its final part is completed from the germline J gene. The chain recombines TRBV4-2 with TRBJ1-4; the match to TRBD1 covers 9 bases. V shed 2 bases and J 8 bases; nucleotides not matched to a gene: 9. Per germline, CDR1 LGHNA and CDR2 YNFKEQ. This CDR3 contains 16 residues. The covered CDR3 bases are TGTGCCAGCAGCCAACGAGGACAGGGGCTTGGAGAAAAA. Translation gives CASSQRGQGLGEK. The full-length CDR3 reads as CASSQRGQGLGEKLFF.

On this clone itself: Read coverage stops 3 residues before the CDR3 terminus; the germline J gene supplies the remainder. This chain uses TRBV18 with TRBJ1-1; 8 bases align to TRBD1. Unmatched junction bases numbered 7, after V lost 6 bases and J lost 1 base. Per the germline V gene, CDR1 is KGHSH and CDR2 is LQKENI. The CDR3 covers 15 residues. Incomplete CDR3 DNA: TGTGCCAGCTCCAGAGGGACAGGCGCGAACACTGAA. This translates into CASSRGTGANTE. Given in full, the CDR3 is CASSRGTGANTEAFF. The variable domain in full, completed from reference TRBV18 and TRBJ1-1, reads NAGVMQNPRHLVRRRGQEARLRCSPMKGHSHVYWYRQLPEEGLKFMVYLQKENIIDESGMPKERFSAEFPKEGPSILRIQQVVRGDSAAYFCASSRGTGANTEAFFGQGTRLTVV.

Details on this clone: The read stops 3 residues short of the end of the CDR3; the missing end is completed from the germline J gene. The V call is TRBV5-1, the J call TRBJ2-4; 12 bases fit TRBD2. With 4 bases clipped from V and 8 bases from J, the junction kept 10 bases outside the gene matches. The CDR3 is 16 amino acids. The V gene's germline CDR1 is SGHRS and CDR2 YFSETQ. CDR3 DNA (partial): TGCGCCAGCAGCGGACTAGCGGGGAAAGTCGGGGACATT. It is translated as CASSGLAGKVGDI. The full CDR3 is CASSGLAGKVGDIQYF.

Worth noting for this clone: Read coverage stops 3 residues before the CDR3 terminus; the germline J gene supplies the remainder. The rearrangement joins TRBV18 to TRBJ2-6; D is undetermined. Trimming took off 1 base at V and 1 base at J, with 2 bases between the two ends. This CDR3 is built from 14 residues. The V gene's germline CDR1 is KGHSH and CDR2 LQKENI. CDR3 DNA (partial): TGTGCCAGCTCACCACTATCTGGGGCCAACGTC. Translating gives CASSPLSGANV. The whole CDR3 reads CASSPLSGANVLTF.

In regard to this clone: The read comes to an end 3 residues before the CDR3 does, leaving the germline J gene to fill in the end. This chain joins TRBV20-1 and TRBJ1-6; 12 bases are shared with TRBD1. The CDR3 is made up of 15 amino acids. Germline values: CDR1 DFQATT, CDR2 SNEGSKA (reference sequence). CDR3 bases read: TGCATTGCAACCGGGACAGGGGGCGTTACTTCACCC. Encoded protein: CIATGTGGVTSP. The full CDR3 protein is CIATGTGGVTSPLHF.

A remark on this clone: Read coverage stops 3 residues before the CDR3 terminus; the germline J gene supplies the remainder. This chain uses TRBV30 with TRBJ1-1; no firm D call. V was clipped by 5 bases and J by 2 bases, with 12 bases between them. The CDR3 runs 13 residues. CDR1 GTSNPN and CDR2 SVGIG come from the germline V gene (reference sequence). The sequenced part of the CDR3 DNA is TGTGCCTGGGACACTCCGAAAAACACTGAA. Translation gives CAWDTPKNTE. The complete CDR3 reads CAWDTPKNTEAFF. The full variable domain, its missing parts supplied by reference TRBV30 and TRBJ1-1, is SQTIHQWPATLVQPVGSPLSLECTVEGTSNPNLYWYRQAAGRGLQLLFYSVGIGQISSEVPQNLSASRPQDRQFILSSKKLLLSDSGFYLCAWDTPKNTEAFFGQGTRLTVV.